The 20 T cell receptor beta chains below were found in one sample sequenced in a study of blood T cell repertoires in COVID-19. Method: immunoSEQ multiplex PCR; TCRdb's copy keeps in-frame clones and lacks some. The sample has 470,000 or so clones; approximately 85% are singletons. Sequenced: peripheral blood. Source of these receptors: a human donor in a cohort sampled during active COVID-19.

The V gene is TRBV7-6, the J gene TRBJ1-4, with 8 bases fitting TRBD1. Germline values: CDR1 SGHVS, CDR2 FNYEAQ. The CDR3 is 15 amino acids. Trimming removed 1 base from V and 7 bases from J; junction bases left unmatched: 5. CDR3 protein: CASSLVGTGFEKLFF. DNA of the CDR3: TGTGCCAGCAGCTTAGTGGGGACAGGTTTTGAAAAACTGTTTTTT.

CDR3 loop: CASTGGRGETQYF. The CDR3 nucleotides read TGTGCCAGTACGGGCGGCAGGGGAGAGACCCAGTACTTC. The V gene is TRBV19, the J gene TRBJ2-5; tentatively, D is TRBD1 (6 bases). The CDR3 is 13 amino acids. V lost 7 bases to trimming and J lost 4 bases, with 13 bases between them. Per the germline V gene, CDR1 is LNHDA and CDR2 is SQIVND (reference sequence). The full variable domain, with the rest looked up from reference TRBV19 and TRBJ2-5, is DGGITQSPKYLFRKEGQNVTLSCEQNLNHDAMYWYRQDPGQGLRLIYYSQIVNDFQKGDIAEGYSVSREKKESFPLTVTSAQKNPTAFYLCASTGGRGETQYFGPGTRLLVL.

The genes are TRBV7-7 and TRBJ2-2; 8 positions agree with TRBD2. The CDR3 is 12 amino acids. CDR1 is SSHAT, CDR2 FNYEAQ, per germline (reference sequence). The DNA of the CDR3 is TGTGCTAGCGGCAGCGGGAGTGGGGAGCTGTTTTTT. Translation gives CASGSGSGELFF.

The chain links TRBV18 to TRBJ1-2, with D possibly matching TRBD1 (5 bases). The V gene lost 1 base and the J gene lost 4 bases, with 10 bases spanning the gap. Germline V lookup: CDR1 KGHSH, CDR2 LQKENI. The CDR3 length is 14 residues. The CDR3 loop reads CASSPHPGSYGYTF. DNA for the CDR3: TGTGCCAGCTCACCACATCCAGGGTCCTATGGCTACACCTTC.

The CDR3 region has the DNA TGCGCCAGCAGCGGCCTCGACAGGGGGCGACCTGTGGGGGAGCAGTACTTC. It is translated as CASSGLDRGRPVGEQYF. This chain links TRBV5-1 with TRBJ2-7; 10 nucleotides agree with TRBD1. Unmatched junction bases numbered 17, after V lost 4 bases and J lost 7 bases. The CDR3 covers 17 residues. Germline assignment: CDR1 SGHRS and CDR2 YFSETQ.

The chain employs TRBV11-2 and TRBJ2-2; perhaps TRBD1 as D (5 bases). Trimming stripped 6 bases from V and 6 bases from J, with 14 bases between. Germline V lookup: CDR1 SGHAT, CDR2 FQNNGV. The CDR3 spans 14 residues. The DNA for the CDR3 is TGTGCCAGCAGGAACCCCAGGGCGGCCGGGGAGCTGTTTTTT. This sequence encodes CASRNPRAAGELFF.

This chain links TRBV7-2 with TRBJ2-2; D ambiguous. The CDR3 has 15 amino acids. Germline V gene data show CDR1 as SGHTA and CDR2 as FQGNSA. Trimming took 1 base from V and 6 from J, leaving 12 bases between them. The CDR3 reads CASSLGGSRSGELFF. The CDR3 region has the DNA TGTGCCAGCAGCTTAGGTGGTTCGAGGTCCGGGGAGCTGTTTTTT.

This clone was observed a single time. V usage is TRBV4-2 and J usage is TRBJ1-4; D perhaps matches TRBD1 (5 bases). V lost 4 bases to trimming and J lost 5 bases, with 17 bases between them. Germline V gene sequence: CDR1 LGHNA, CDR2 YNFKEQ. CDR3 length equals 16 residues. The CDR3 region has the DNA TGTGCCAGCAGCCTTTTGCGCGCGGGGGGGAATGAAAAACTGTTTTTT. It specifies CASSLLRAGGNEKLFF.

In DNA, the CDR3 is TGTGCCAGCAGCTTAGGGAGTAACAATGAGCAGTTCTTC. This translates into CASSLGSNNEQFF. The V and J genes are TRBV7-9 and TRBJ2-1; no clear D gene. Germline-derived CDR1 and CDR2 are SEHNR and FQNEAQ (reference sequence). V was clipped by 1 base and J by 5 bases, with 6 bases between them. This CDR3 is built from 13 residues.

The chain carries TRBV30 and TRBJ2-2; D not resolved. Trimming cost V 0 bases and J 7 bases, with 21 bases left between them. The germline gives CDR1 GTSNPN, CDR2 SVGIG (reference sequence). The length of the CDR3 is 17 residues. In nucleotides, the CDR3 is TGTGCCTGGAGTGTAGTCTGGATTGGAGAGGTCGGCGGGGAGCTGTTTTTT. Translation: CAWSVVWIGEVGGELFF.

The V call is TRBV14, the J call TRBJ2-1; 7 nucleotides match TRBD2. The ends lost 5 bases at V and 3 bases at J; junction bases unmatched: 10. CDR3 length: 16 amino acids. Germline V CDR1 and CDR2: SGHDN, FVKESK. The CDR3 coding sequence is TGTGCCAGCAGCAATACCGGGACTAAGATCTACAATGAGCAGTTCTTC. This gives the protein CASSNTGTKIYNEQFF.

This chain uses TRBV7-9 with TRBJ2-7; D remains unclear. The germline CDR1 and CDR2 sequences are SEHNR and FQNEAQ (reference sequence). The length of the CDR3 is 16 residues. V lost 2 bases, J lost 3 bases, and 17 bases lay in between. The chain's CDR3 is CASSLSGTLGHYEQYF. As DNA, the CDR3 is TGTGCCAGCAGCTTATCCGGCACCCTAGGCCACTACGAGCAGTACTTC.

This clone showed up just a few times. The chain has TRBV27 and TRBJ1-5, with 8 positions matching TRBD1. In germline, CDR1 is MNHEY, CDR2 SMNVEV (reference sequence). Germline trimming cut 7 bases from V and 7 bases from J; bases unmatched to any gene: 6. The CDR3 extends over 13 amino acids. The CDR3 spells CASKTGAKQPQHF. CDR3 nucleotide sequence: TGTGCCAGCAAGACAGGGGCCAAGCAGCCCCAGCATTTT.

The chain employs TRBV30 and TRBJ1-6, with TRBD1 matching over 10 bases. Germline assignment: CDR1 GTSNPN and CDR2 SVGIG (reference sequence). The CDR3 loop spans 17 amino acids. With V trimmed by 2 bases and J by 4 bases, 8 bases remained unmatched. The CDR3 DNA reads as TGTGCCTGGAGTCTCCTGACAGGGGGCTTATATAATTCACCCCTCCACTTT. As protein: CAWSLLTGGLYNSPLHF.

This chain links TRBV2 with TRBJ2-7; 7 bases agree with TRBD1. Germline values: CDR1 SNHLY, CDR2 FYNNEI. The ends lost 7 bases at V and 0 bases at J; junction bases unmatched: 3. This CDR3 has 13 amino acids. The CDR3 sequence is CASIQGNSYEQYF. The CDR3 bases are TGTGCCAGCATACAGGGGAACTCCTACGAGCAGTACTTC.

The V call is TRBV6-2 or TRBV6-3, the J call TRBJ1-3, with 8 bases fitting TRBD1. The CDR3 contains 16 residues. Losses at the gene ends were 6 bases for V and 8 bases for J; bases not matched to a gene: 15. Per the germline V gene, CDR1 is MNHEY and CDR2 is SVGEGT. The CDR3 loop reads CASSSQGATPRYTIYF. CDR3 DNA: TGTGCCAGCAGCTCCCAGGGGGCTACTCCGCGGTACACCATATATTTT.

The chain links TRBV12-2 to TRBJ2-7; the table's D call of TRBD1 was not tested on the DNA. TRBV12-2 is a pseudogene segment. The CDR3 length is 15 residues. The CDR3 here is CASRLRDREIYEQYF. CDR3 coding DNA: TGTGCAAGTCGCCTCCGGGACAGGGAAATCTACGAGCAGTACTTC.

The rearrangement joins TRBV5-1 to TRBJ2-3; 7 bases are shared with TRBD2. The CDR3 extends over 17 amino acids. Looked up from germline, CDR1 is SGHRS and CDR2 is YFSETQ. Unmatched junction bases numbered 8, after V lost 0 bases and J lost 1 base. In nucleotides, the CDR3 is TGCGCCAGCAGCTTGGTAACTGCTAGCGGACGCACAGATACGCAGTATTTT. This gives the protein CASSLVTASGRTDTQYF.

The chain recombines TRBV7-8 with TRBJ2-3; possible D gene TRBD2, 6 bases. This CDR3 region has 14 residues. Germline V CDR1 and CDR2: SGHVS, FQNEAQ. V dropped 1 base and J dropped 2 bases, with 7 bases sitting between them. In DNA, the CDR3 is TGTGCCAGCAGCTTAGGGCGGGACACAGATACGCAGTATTTT. As protein: CASSLGRDTDTQYF.

The chain is built from TRBV10-3 and TRBJ1-3; no reliable D call. V was pared by 5 bases and J by 3 bases, with 5 bases between. This CDR3 spans 12 amino acids. Germline assignment: CDR1 ENHRY and CDR2 SYGVKD. This chain's CDR3 is CAISPRGNTIYF. The CDR3 DNA sequence: TGTGCCATCAGTCCGCGTGGAAACACCATATATTTT.